This entry features one TCR beta chain sequence. Its antigen is not known. PCR used 60 Vbeta primers and 13 Jbeta primers. Profiling relied on immunoSEQ multiplex PCR, and the TCRdb table lists in-frame clones only, not all of them. The sample lists 110,000 or so clones; over 75% were seen once. Germline-derived CDR1 and CDR2 are SGHRS and YFSETQ. CDR3 length equals 13 residues. V was shortened by 4 bases and J by 5 bases, with 12 bases between the two germline ends. This sample was taken from a study of cytomegalovirus exposure and HLA in healthy donors. General observations from the study: Fewer N-insertions than the roughly 700-donor mean were reportedly shown by an Asian-associated ancestry cluster in a later analysis.

The sequenced sample was PBMCs. The J gene is TRBJ2-5, the V gene TRBV5-1; D is undetermined. The sequence derives from a woman aged 40 to 55 in good health and CMV-seropositive. The CDR3 here is CASSLAPGETQYF. In nucleotides, the CDR3 is TGCGCCAGCAGCCTGGCCCCCGGGGAGACCCAGTACTTC. Full variable domain (missing parts from reference TRBV5-1 and TRBJ2-5): KAGVTQTPRYLIKTRGQQVTLSCSPISGHRSVSWYQQTPGQGLQFLFEYFSETQRNKGNFPGRFSGRQFSNSRSEMNVSTLELGDSALYLCASSLAPGETQYFGPGTRLLVL.